This is a list of T cell receptor beta chains from one sample in a study of CD8 T cells in ankylosing spondylitis. TCRdb re-called the 5' RACE reads with MiXCR, one entry per CDR3 protein. The sample lists 100,000 to 150,000 distinct CDR3 sequences; over 6.5% were seen once. Material: blood, either unsorted or a sorted T cell fraction (not recorded which). These receptors all come from a male donor with ankylosing spondylitis or in good health (not recorded which). Each CDR3 is given with its conserved first and last residue. Fields, in order: CDR3 DNA, CDR3 protein, clone size, V gene, J gene, D gene. The D gene is left open where the match is weak. Clone sizes are given selectively: once, few, many, or a class where the clone is expanded.

CDR3 DNA: TGTGCCAGCAGCCAAGAATGGGGGGCTTACCAAGAGACCCAGTACTTC; CDR3 protein: CASSQEWGAYQETQYF; clone size: many; V gene: TRBV14; J gene: TRBJ2-5; D gene: NA
CDR3 DNA: TGTGCCAGCAGCTTAGATCCGGTGACAGATACGCAGTATTTT; CDR3 protein: CASSLDPVTDTQYF; clone size: many; V gene: TRBV7-9; J gene: TRBJ2-3; D gene: NA
CDR3 DNA: TGCGCCAGCAGCTTAAGGGGCCGACGAACCGAAACGGGCAAACACGAGCAGTACTTC; CDR3 protein: CASSLRGRRTETGKHEQYF; clone size: many; V gene: TRBV5-1; J gene: TRBJ2-7; D gene: NA
CDR3 DNA: TGTGCCAGCAGCTCCCTACTAGCGGGTCCTCCCTACGAGCAGTACTTC; CDR3 protein: CASSSLLAGPPYEQYF; clone size: many; V gene: TRBV7-2; J gene: TRBJ2-7; D gene: TRBD2
CDR3 DNA: TGCGCCAGCAGCTTGGACGGCGGCGGGGGCGAAAAACTGTTTTTT; CDR3 protein: CASSLDGGGGEKLFF; clone size: many; V gene: TRBV5-1; J gene: TRBJ1-4; D gene: NA
CDR3 DNA: TGCGCCAGCAGCGTTACCGGGACAGGGATTGGAAACACCATATATTTT; CDR3 protein: CASSVTGTGIGNTIYF; clone size: many; V gene: TRBV5-1; J gene: TRBJ1-3; D gene: TRBD1
CDR3 DNA: TGCAGTGCTAGAGCCCCGGAGCCATACGAGCAGTACTTC; CDR3 protein: CSARAPEPYEQYF; clone size: many; V gene: TRBV20-1; J gene: TRBJ2-7; D gene: NA
CDR3 DNA: TGCGCCAGCAGCTTGACCCAGGACGGGAACACTGAAGCTTTCTTT; CDR3 protein: CASSLTQDGNTEAFF; clone size: many; V gene: TRBV5-1; J gene: TRBJ1-1; D gene: NA
CDR3 DNA: TGCAGTGCCCACATTAATGAGCAGTTCTTC; CDR3 protein: CSAHINEQFF; clone size: NA; V gene: TRBV20-1; J gene: TRBJ2-1; D gene: NA
CDR3 DNA: TGTGCCATCAGTGACCGGGAAGCTAACTATGGCTACACCTTC; CDR3 protein: CAISDREANYGYTF; clone size: many; V gene: TRBV10-3; J gene: TRBJ1-2; D gene: NA
CDR3 DNA: TGCGCCAGCAGCTCCAAGACAGGCTACAATGAGCAGTTCTTC; CDR3 protein: CASSSKTGYNEQFF; clone size: few; V gene: TRBV5-1; J gene: TRBJ2-1; D gene: NA
CDR3 DNA: TGCAGTGCTCCTACAGGGGGAACTCAAGAGACCCAGTACTTC; CDR3 protein: CSAPTGGTQETQYF; clone size: many; V gene: TRBV20-1; J gene: TRBJ2-5; D gene: TRBD1
CDR3 DNA: TGTGCCAGCAGCGCAGGGGGACTAGGGACAGACTACGAGCAGTACTTC; CDR3 protein: CASSAGGLGTDYEQYF; clone size: many; V gene: TRBV9; J gene: TRBJ2-7; D gene: NA
CDR3 DNA: TGCAGTGCTAGCGGGGGAATCAATTCACCCCTCCACTTT; CDR3 protein: CSASGGINSPLHF; clone size: many; V gene: TRBV20-1; J gene: TRBJ1-6; D gene: NA
CDR3 DNA: TGTGCCAGCAGTTCCGGGACAGCGGGGGATACGCAGTATTTT; CDR3 protein: CASSSGTAGDTQYF; clone size: many; V gene: TRBV28; J gene: TRBJ2-3; D gene: NA
CDR3 DNA: TGCGCCAGCAGCTCCATAACCGGGACAGCGGATACGCAGTATTTT; CDR3 protein: CASSSITGTADTQYF; clone size: many; V gene: TRBV5-1; J gene: TRBJ2-3; D gene: TRBD1
CDR3 DNA: TGCAGCGTTTCTAGCGGGAGCTCCTACAATGAGCAGTTCTTC; CDR3 protein: CSVSSGSSYNEQFF; clone size: many; V gene: TRBV29-1; J gene: TRBJ2-1; D gene: TRBD2
CDR3 DNA: TGTGCCAGCAGCCGGCCCCCGGGACAGGGACTGGCTAACTATGGCTACACCTTC; CDR3 protein: CASSRPPGQGLANYGYTF; clone size: few; V gene: TRBV28; J gene: TRBJ1-2; D gene: TRBD1
CDR3 DNA: TGCAGTGCTAGACGGGGGCGGACCCTCTCCTACAATGAGCAGTTCTTC; CDR3 protein: CSARRGRTLSYNEQFF; clone size: many; V gene: TRBV20-1; J gene: TRBJ2-1; D gene: NA
CDR3 DNA: TGCAGTGCTGGGGGACAGGGGCTGAACGAGCAGTACTTC; CDR3 protein: CSAGGQGLNEQYF; clone size: many; V gene: TRBV20-1; J gene: TRBJ2-7; D gene: TRBD1
CDR3 DNA: TGTGCCAGCAGGACTAGCGGGAGGATTGAGCAGTTCTTC; CDR3 protein: CASRTSGRIEQFF; clone size: many; V gene: TRBV6-1; J gene: TRBJ2-1; D gene: TRBD2
CDR3 DNA: TGCGCCAGCAGCTTAATTTCAGGACAGGGGATCGCAGATACGCAGTATTTT; CDR3 protein: CASSLISGQGIADTQYF; clone size: many; V gene: TRBV5-1; J gene: TRBJ2-3; D gene: TRBD1
CDR3 DNA: TGCGCCAGCAGCTCGTCCCCCGGGGAGAACGAGCAGTACTTC; CDR3 protein: CASSSSPGENEQYF; clone size: many; V gene: TRBV5-1; J gene: TRBJ2-7; D gene: NA
CDR3 DNA: TGCGCCAGCAGCCCCACCCCAGGGGTAAGCACAGATACGCAGTATTTT; CDR3 protein: CASSPTPGVSTDTQYF; clone size: many; V gene: TRBV5-1; J gene: TRBJ2-3; D gene: NA
CDR3 DNA: TGTGCTAGCAGCCCCACCCAAGCGACCTACAATGAGCAGTTCTTC; CDR3 protein: CASSPTQATYNEQFF; clone size: few; V gene: TRBV7-7; J gene: TRBJ2-1; D gene: NA
CDR3 DNA: TGTGCCAGCAGCGTAGGAGCTCTCACTGAAGCTTTCTTT; CDR3 protein: CASSVGALTEAFF; clone size: many; V gene: TRBV9; J gene: TRBJ1-1; D gene: NA
CDR3 DNA: TGCAGCGTTCGGACACCTATGAACACTGAAGCTTTCTTT; CDR3 protein: CSVRTPMNTEAFF; clone size: many; V gene: TRBV29-1; J gene: TRBJ1-1; D gene: NA
CDR3 DNA: TGTGCCAGCAGCGAACCGGGACGGGACTACTTC; CDR3 protein: CASSEPGRDYF; clone size: many; V gene: TRBV2; J gene: TRBJ2-4; D gene: NA
CDR3 DNA: TGCAGTGCTGTGGACTTTCGGGGGATGGGACAGCCCCAGCATTTT; CDR3 protein: CSAVDFRGMGQPQHF; clone size: many; V gene: TRBV20-1; J gene: TRBJ1-5; D gene: NA
CDR3 DNA: TGTGCCAGCAGCCCACAGGGGGCGGGTAGCAATCAGCCCCAGCATTTT; CDR3 protein: CASSPQGAGSNQPQHF; clone size: many; V gene: TRBV7-9; J gene: TRBJ1-5; D gene: TRBD1
CDR3 DNA: TGTGCCAGCAGTTTATGGGAGAATCAGCCCCAGCATTTT; CDR3 protein: CASSLWENQPQHF; clone size: many; V gene: TRBV12-3/TRBV12-4; J gene: TRBJ1-5; D gene: NA
CDR3 DNA: TGTGCCTGGACCCAGGGGACTAGCGGGAGTAATGAGCAGTTCTTC; CDR3 protein: CAWTQGTSGSNEQFF; clone size: few; V gene: TRBV30; J gene: TRBJ2-1; D gene: TRBD2
CDR3 DNA: TGCAGCGTCGTTACCCAGGGGCATACCACTGAAGCTTTCTTT; CDR3 protein: CSVVTQGHTTEAFF; clone size: NA; V gene: TRBV29-1; J gene: TRBJ1-1; D gene: NA
CDR3 DNA: TGCAGTGCCGACGGGGGGGCTACGCCCACAGATACGCAGTATTTT; CDR3 protein: CSADGGATPTDTQYF; clone size: many; V gene: TRBV20-1; J gene: TRBJ2-3; D gene: TRBD2
CDR3 DNA: TGTGCCAGCAGTTCCAGAACCAATGAGCAGTTCTTC; CDR3 protein: CASSSRTNEQFF; clone size: many; V gene: TRBV6-5; J gene: TRBJ2-1; D gene: NA
CDR3 DNA: TGTGCCAGCGGCAGTGAGGGAGGTTGGGACGAGCAGTACTTC; CDR3 protein: CASGSEGGWDEQYF; clone size: few; V gene: TRBV27; J gene: TRBJ2-7; D gene: NA
CDR3 DNA: TGCAGCGTTGAATTCTCTGGGGCCAACGTCCTGACTTTC; CDR3 protein: CSVEFSGANVLTF; clone size: many; V gene: TRBV29-1; J gene: TRBJ2-6; D gene: NA
CDR3 DNA: TGTGCCAGCAGTGAAGAGAGATCACCATTCTCCTACGAGCAGTACTTC; CDR3 protein: CASSEERSPFSYEQYF; clone size: many; V gene: TRBV6-1; J gene: TRBJ2-7; D gene: NA
CDR3 DNA: TGTGCCAGCAGCGCCTCGGGAGGGGGAAGCAATCAGCCCCAGCATTTT; CDR3 protein: CASSASGGGSNQPQHF; clone size: many; V gene: TRBV9; J gene: TRBJ1-5; D gene: NA
CDR3 DNA: TGTGCCAGCTCACCACGAGATTCAGGGGACCTCGAGGATACGCAGTATTTT; CDR3 protein: CASSPRDSGDLEDTQYF; clone size: many; V gene: TRBV18; J gene: TRBJ2-3; D gene: NA
CDR3 DNA: TGTGCCAGCAGCTTTAGGCGACCCTCTCTGGGCACCGGGGAGCTGTTTTTT; CDR3 protein: CASSFRRPSLGTGELFF; clone size: many; V gene: TRBV11-2; J gene: TRBJ2-2; D gene: NA
CDR3 DNA: TGTGCCAGCAGCTTAGTCGGGACACCGTTCACCGGGGAGCTGTTTTTT; CDR3 protein: CASSLVGTPFTGELFF; clone size: many; V gene: TRBV7-2; J gene: TRBJ2-2; D gene: NA
CDR3 DNA: TGTGCCAGCAGTTACCGTCTAGCGGGGGGCCGCACAGATACGCAGTATTTT; CDR3 protein: CASSYRLAGGRTDTQYF; clone size: NA; V gene: TRBV6-5; J gene: TRBJ2-3; D gene: TRBD2
CDR3 DNA: TGCAGTGCTAGTCACCCACGGCTCGGTGAGCAGTTCTTC; CDR3 protein: CSASHPRLGEQFF; clone size: many; V gene: TRBV20-1; J gene: TRBJ2-1; D gene: NA
CDR3 DNA: TGTGCCAGCAGACCCGGGATAATAGAAGAGACCCAGTACTTC; CDR3 protein: CASRPGIIEETQYF; clone size: many; V gene: TRBV28; J gene: TRBJ2-5; D gene: NA
CDR3 DNA: TGCGCCAGCAGCTTGGAACTAGCCAAATACAATGAGCAGTTCTTC; CDR3 protein: CASSLELAKYNEQFF; clone size: many; V gene: TRBV5-1; J gene: TRBJ2-1; D gene: NA
CDR3 DNA: TGTGCCACCAGCAGAGGACGGACGAAGCAGTACTTC; CDR3 protein: CATSRGRTKQYF; clone size: NA; V gene: TRBV15; J gene: TRBJ2-7; D gene: NA
CDR3 DNA: TGTGCCAGCAGCCAAGATCCGCGACCTCCGAGGACAGGGAAGTTTCCTAACTATGGCTACACCTTC; CDR3 protein: CASSQDPRPPRTGKFPNYGYTF; clone size: many; V gene: TRBV3-1; J gene: TRBJ1-2; D gene: TRBD1
CDR3 DNA: TGTGCCATCACTTTCGACAATGAGCAGTTCTTC; CDR3 protein: CAITFDNEQFF; clone size: NA; V gene: TRBV10-3; J gene: TRBJ2-1; D gene: NA
CDR3 DNA: TGCGCCAGCTCCATGAAGGCATCCTACGAGCAGTACTTC; CDR3 protein: CASSMKASYEQYF; clone size: many; V gene: TRBV5-1; J gene: TRBJ2-7; D gene: NA
CDR3 DNA: TGTGCCAGCAGCCCCACCTGGGACAGGGGGAACACTGAAGCTTTCTTT; CDR3 protein: CASSPTWDRGNTEAFF; clone size: many; V gene: TRBV4-2; J gene: TRBJ1-1; D gene: TRBD1
CDR3 DNA: TGCAGTGCTCAGAGGGACTACAATGAGCAGTTCTTC; CDR3 protein: CSAQRDYNEQFF; clone size: many; V gene: TRBV20-1; J gene: TRBJ2-1; D gene: NA
CDR3 DNA: TGCGCCAGCAGCGGAGCCAAGAACACCGGGGAGCTGTTTTTT; CDR3 protein: CASSGAKNTGELFF; clone size: NA; V gene: TRBV5-1; J gene: TRBJ2-2; D gene: NA
CDR3 DNA: TGCGCCAGCAGCTTGGCAGGGTTTGAGACCCAGTACTTC; CDR3 protein: CASSLAGFETQYF; clone size: many; V gene: TRBV5-1; J gene: TRBJ2-5; D gene: NA
CDR3 DNA: TGTGCCAGCAGCTCCAACAGAGGACAGGGGGAGCTGTTTTTT; CDR3 protein: CASSSNRGQGELFF; clone size: many; V gene: TRBV7-3; J gene: TRBJ2-2; D gene: NA